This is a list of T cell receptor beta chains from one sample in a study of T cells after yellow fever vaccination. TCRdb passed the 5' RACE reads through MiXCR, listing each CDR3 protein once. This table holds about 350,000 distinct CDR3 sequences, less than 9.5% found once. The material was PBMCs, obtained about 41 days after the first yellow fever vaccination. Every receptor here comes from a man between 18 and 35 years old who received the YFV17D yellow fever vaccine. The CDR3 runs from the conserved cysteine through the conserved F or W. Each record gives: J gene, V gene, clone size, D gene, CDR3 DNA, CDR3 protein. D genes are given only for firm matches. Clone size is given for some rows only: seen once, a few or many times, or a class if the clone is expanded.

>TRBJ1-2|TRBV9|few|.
TGTGCCAGCAGCCCGGGGGCAGGGAATAACTATGGCTACACCTTC
CASSPGAGNNYGYTF
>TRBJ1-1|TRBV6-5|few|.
TGTGCCAGCACTAGTATAGGGTCTTCGGACACTGAAGCTTTCTTT
CASTSIGSSDTEAFF
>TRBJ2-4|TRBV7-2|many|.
TGTGCCAGCAGCTTGGCATTAGCCAAAAACATTCAGTACTTC
CASSLALAKNIQYF
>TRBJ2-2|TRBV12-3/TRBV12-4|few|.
TGTGCCAGCAGTTTTGACAGACGTGGGGTCGGGGAGCTGTTTTTT
CASSFDRRGVGELFF
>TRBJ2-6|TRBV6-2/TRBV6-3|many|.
TGTGCCAGCAGTTACGGGGCTGGGGCCAACGTCCTGACTTTC
CASSYGAGANVLTF
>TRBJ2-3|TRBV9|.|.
TGTGCCAGCAGCCCGTACTTGGGTTGGGGGGCAGATACGCAGTATTTT
CASSPYLGWGADTQYF
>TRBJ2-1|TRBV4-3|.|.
TGCGCCAGCAGCCAGGCTCCGGGACTCTTTGGCAATGAGCAGTTCTTC
CASSQAPGLFGNEQFF
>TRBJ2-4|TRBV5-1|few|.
TGCGCCAGCAGCTTGGACGATGCGGACATTCAGTACTTC
CASSLDDADIQYF
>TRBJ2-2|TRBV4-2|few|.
TGTGCCAGCAGCCCATTAGTGAACACCGGGGAGCTGTTTTTT
CASSPLVNTGELFF
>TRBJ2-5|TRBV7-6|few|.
TGTGCCAGCAGCCCGTTGGATGGAAGGAGAGAGACCCAGTACTTC
CASSPLDGRRETQYF
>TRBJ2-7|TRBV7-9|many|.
TGTGCCAGCAGCTTTGAGAGCTCCTACGAGCAGTACTTC
CASSFESSYEQYF
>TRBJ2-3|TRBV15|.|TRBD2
TGTGCCACCAGCAGAGATCGCGGCCTAGCGGGGGTCACGAATACGCAGTATTTT
CATSRDRGLAGVTNTQYF